Listed below are T cell receptor beta chains from one sample, sequenced in a study of regulatory T cells in long-lasting Graves disease. TCRdb re-called the multiplex PCR reads through MiXCR, storing one row per CDR3 protein. The sample has 350,000 to 550,000 distinct CDR3 sequences; around 15% are singletons. A further study also used this sample, focusing on T cells in Graves' hyperthyroidism and ophthalmopathy.

This specimen was peripheral blood mononuclear cells (PBMCs), taken at new diagnosis, from a patient treated with antithyroid drugs. The source of these receptors is a woman between 18 and 30 years old with Graves disease. The CDR3 runs from the conserved cysteine through the conserved F or W. Each record gives: J gene, clone size, D gene, V gene, CDR3 DNA, CDR3 protein. The D gene is left open where the match is weak. Part of the rows lack a size; the others show once, few, many or a class for expanded clones.

j_gene: TRBJ1-5; abundance: few; d_gene: .; v_gene: TRBV19; CDR3nt: TGTGCCAGTAGTGCCGTCGGGGGTTTCGACAATCAGCCCCAGCATTTT; CDR3aa: CASSAVGGFDNQPQHF
j_gene: TRBJ2-7; abundance: few; d_gene: .; v_gene: TRBV5-6; CDR3nt: TGTGCCAGCAGCTTGGGGGCCGTCCGGCGCGGCGAGCAGTACTTC; CDR3aa: CASSLGAVRRGEQYF
j_gene: TRBJ2-6; abundance: .; d_gene: .; v_gene: TRBV6-1; CDR3nt: TGTGCCAGCAGTGAAAAATCGGGTGGGGCCAACGTCCTGACTTTC; CDR3aa: CASSEKSGGANVLTF
j_gene: TRBJ2-3; abundance: .; d_gene: TRBD1; v_gene: TRBV20-1; CDR3nt: TGCAGTGCTAGAGATCCCGGGACAGGGAGCACAGATACGCAGTATTTT; CDR3aa: CSARDPGTGSTDTQYF
j_gene: TRBJ2-1; abundance: many; d_gene: .; v_gene: TRBV28; CDR3nt: TGTGCCAGCACCACAGGTGGGGCGCCAATTGAGCAGTTCTTC; CDR3aa: CASTTGGAPIEQFF
j_gene: TRBJ1-1; abundance: .; d_gene: .; v_gene: TRBV15; CDR3nt: TGTACCACCAGCCCCTGGGGGGATTTAATGGTGGTGAACACTGAAGCTTTCTTT; CDR3aa: CTTSPWGDLMVVNTEAFF
j_gene: TRBJ2-1; abundance: many; d_gene: .; v_gene: TRBV18; CDR3nt: TGTGCCAGCTCACCAAGCAGTGAGCAGTTCTTC; CDR3aa: CASSPSSEQFF
j_gene: TRBJ2-7; abundance: .; d_gene: .; v_gene: TRBV20-1; CDR3nt: TGCAGTGCTAAAGACACCCCCGAGCAGTACTTC; CDR3aa: CSAKDTPEQYF
j_gene: TRBJ2-7; abundance: .; d_gene: .; v_gene: TRBV27; CDR3nt: TGTGCCAGCTCCCCGGTTTTGGCTTACGAGCAGTACTTC; CDR3aa: CASSPVLAYEQYF
j_gene: TRBJ2-2; abundance: few; d_gene: .; v_gene: TRBV20-1; CDR3nt: TGCAGTGCTAGTTTACTAGCAAGGACCGGGGAGCTGTTTTTT; CDR3aa: CSASLLARTGELFF
j_gene: TRBJ2-7; abundance: many; d_gene: .; v_gene: TRBV12-3/TRBV12-4; CDR3nt: TGTGCCAGCAGGGGGGGGCACACCACCTACGAGCAGTACTTC; CDR3aa: CASRGGHTTYEQYF
j_gene: TRBJ2-1; abundance: many; d_gene: TRBD2; v_gene: TRBV6-2/TRBV6-3; CDR3nt: TGTGCCAGCGGGATAGCGGGGAACAATGAGCAGTTCTTC; CDR3aa: CASGIAGNNEQFF
j_gene: TRBJ2-5; abundance: many; d_gene: .; v_gene: TRBV18; CDR3nt: TGTGCCAGCTCACCAGTTCCGAAAGGGAATATAGGCGAGACCCAGTACTTC; CDR3aa: CASSPVPKGNIGETQYF
j_gene: TRBJ1-1; abundance: few; d_gene: TRBD1; v_gene: TRBV18; CDR3nt: TGTGCCAGCTCACCGGGACAGGGGGTGATCACTGAAGCTTTCTTT; CDR3aa: CASSPGQGVITEAFF
j_gene: TRBJ2-5; abundance: many; d_gene: .; v_gene: TRBV7-3; CDR3nt: TGTGCCAGCAGCTTAACGACAGGACCGCCGGGGGAGACCCAGTACTTC; CDR3aa: CASSLTTGPPGETQYF
j_gene: TRBJ2-1; abundance: many; d_gene: .; v_gene: TRBV2; CDR3nt: TGTGCCAGCACCGAGGAGGGGGTCACCTACAATGAGCAGTTCTTC; CDR3aa: CASTEEGVTYNEQFF
j_gene: TRBJ1-5; abundance: few; d_gene: TRBD1; v_gene: TRBV28; CDR3nt: TGTGCCAGCAGACTCCCCTTGACAGGGAATCAGCCCCAGCATTTT; CDR3aa: CASRLPLTGNQPQHF
j_gene: TRBJ2-7; abundance: few; d_gene: .; v_gene: TRBV4-3; CDR3nt: TGCGCCAGCAGCCAAGAAATTTGTAAGCGCGAGCAGTACTTC; CDR3aa: CASSQEICKREQYF
j_gene: TRBJ2-3; abundance: few; d_gene: TRBD2; v_gene: TRBV10-3; CDR3nt: TGTGCCATCAGTGAGGCAGCGGGAGCGGGGTATTTT; CDR3aa: CAISEAAGAGYF
j_gene: TRBJ2-1; abundance: many; d_gene: .; v_gene: TRBV6-2/TRBV6-3; CDR3nt: TGTGCCAGCAGCGAAAAACTACTACAAACCACCAATGAGCAGTTCTTC; CDR3aa: CASSEKLLQTTNEQFF
j_gene: TRBJ2-1; abundance: many; d_gene: TRBD1; v_gene: TRBV28; CDR3nt: TGTGCCAGCAGTTTCGCAGGGGGTCGGGATGAGCAGTTCTTC; CDR3aa: CASSFAGGRDEQFF
j_gene: TRBJ1-2; abundance: .; d_gene: .; v_gene: TRBV6-1; CDR3nt: TGTGCCAGCACAGAGGTCCGCTGGGGGGGTAACTATGGCTACACCTTC; CDR3aa: CASTEVRWGGNYGYTF
j_gene: TRBJ2-1; abundance: many; d_gene: TRBD1; v_gene: TRBV27; CDR3nt: TGTGCCAGCAGTTCGGGGACAGGGTTCTCCAATGAGCAGTTCTTC; CDR3aa: CASSSGTGFSNEQFF
j_gene: TRBJ2-5; abundance: .; d_gene: .; v_gene: TRBV5-1; CDR3nt: TGCGCCAGCAGCATCGACCAAGAGACCCAGTACTTC; CDR3aa: CASSIDQETQYF
j_gene: TRBJ2-7; abundance: .; d_gene: .; v_gene: TRBV11-2; CDR3nt: TGTGCCAGCAGCTTAATTCTGATGTGGGGTTACGAGCAGTACTTC; CDR3aa: CASSLILMWGYEQYF
j_gene: TRBJ1-2; abundance: many; d_gene: .; v_gene: TRBV7-2; CDR3nt: TGTGCCAGCAGCACAAGACAGGCTGGGTTCTATGGCTACACCTTC; CDR3aa: CASSTRQAGFYGYTF
j_gene: TRBJ2-1; abundance: few; d_gene: .; v_gene: TRBV25-1; CDR3nt: TGTGCCAGCGGTCGGGAGTCCCCAATCAATGAGCAGTTCTTC; CDR3aa: CASGRESPINEQFF
j_gene: TRBJ1-1; abundance: few; d_gene: .; v_gene: TRBV12-3/TRBV12-4; CDR3nt: TGTGCCAGCAGTAGGGTGGGGAACACTGAAGCTTTCTTT; CDR3aa: CASSRVGNTEAFF
j_gene: TRBJ2-3; abundance: few; d_gene: .; v_gene: TRBV6-2/TRBV6-3; CDR3nt: TGTGCCAGCAGTTATACCGGGTCTGCAGATACGCAGTATTTT; CDR3aa: CASSYTGSADTQYF
j_gene: TRBJ2-1; abundance: many; d_gene: TRBD2; v_gene: TRBV18; CDR3nt: TGTGCCAGCTCACCGGGAGCAGCGGGAGGGTACAATGAGCAGTTCTTC; CDR3aa: CASSPGAAGGYNEQFF
j_gene: TRBJ2-1; abundance: many; d_gene: TRBD2; v_gene: TRBV30; CDR3nt: TGTGCCTACACCTCTCGCGGGAGGGACTATGAGCAGTTCTTC; CDR3aa: CAYTSRGRDYEQFF
j_gene: TRBJ2-3; abundance: few; d_gene: .; v_gene: TRBV28; CDR3nt: TGTGCCAGCAGTCTTTTAGCTGTAGGGGTCGGCACAGATACGCAGTATTTT; CDR3aa: CASSLLAVGVGTDTQYF
j_gene: TRBJ1-1; abundance: few; d_gene: .; v_gene: TRBV10-3; CDR3nt: .; CDR3aa: CAISESGRAGSTEAFF
j_gene: TRBJ2-3; abundance: many; d_gene: TRBD2; v_gene: TRBV7-2; CDR3nt: TGTGCCAGCAGCCCCTGGACTAGCGTCACAGATACGCAGTATTTT; CDR3aa: CASSPWTSVTDTQYF
j_gene: TRBJ2-2; abundance: .; d_gene: .; v_gene: TRBV5-4; CDR3nt: TGTGCCAGCAGCAGAATAAGGGACCAGAACACCGGGGAGCTGTTTTTT; CDR3aa: CASSRIRDQNTGELFF
j_gene: TRBJ1-1; abundance: few; d_gene: TRBD1; v_gene: TRBV7-3; CDR3nt: TGTGCCAGCAGCTTCCAGGGGGCTGGTACTGAAGCTTTCTTT; CDR3aa: CASSFQGAGTEAFF
j_gene: TRBJ2-2; abundance: many; d_gene: .; v_gene: TRBV28; CDR3nt: TGTGCCAGCAGTTCCCCAGAGACCGGGGAGCTGTTTTTT; CDR3aa: CASSSPETGELFF
j_gene: TRBJ1-2; abundance: few; d_gene: TRBD1; v_gene: TRBV5-1; CDR3nt: TGCGCCAGCAGCACAGGGACAGACCTTATTTATGGCTACACCTTC; CDR3aa: CASSTGTDLIYGYTF
j_gene: TRBJ2-1; abundance: many; d_gene: TRBD1; v_gene: TRBV30; CDR3nt: TGTGCCTGGAGTGCGGACAGGGTCAATGAGCAGTTCTTC; CDR3aa: CAWSADRVNEQFF
j_gene: TRBJ2-7; abundance: many; d_gene: .; v_gene: TRBV6-2/TRBV6-3; CDR3nt: TGTGCCAGCACCATGAACCCGGTCGCCTACGAGCAGTACTTC; CDR3aa: CASTMNPVAYEQYF
j_gene: TRBJ2-7; abundance: many; d_gene: TRBD2; v_gene: TRBV7-9; CDR3nt: TGTGCCAGCAGCGCCAGCGGGAGGGCCACCTACGAGCAGTACTTC; CDR3aa: CASSASGRATYEQYF
j_gene: TRBJ2-7; abundance: .; d_gene: .; v_gene: TRBV30; CDR3nt: TGTGCCTGGAACCCACGCGGGAAATACGAGCAGTACTTC; CDR3aa: CAWNPRGKYEQYF
j_gene: TRBJ2-3; abundance: many; d_gene: .; v_gene: TRBV7-9; CDR3nt: TGTGCCAGCAGCCTAACCCGTGGGGCGACAGATACGCAGTATTTT; CDR3aa: CASSLTRGATDTQYF
j_gene: TRBJ2-1; abundance: many; d_gene: .; v_gene: TRBV30; CDR3nt: TGTGCCTGTGACGTGGCTTACAATGAGCAGTTCTTC; CDR3aa: CACDVAYNEQFF
j_gene: TRBJ2-7; abundance: .; d_gene: TRBD2; v_gene: TRBV15; CDR3nt: TGTGCCACCAGCTCGGGACTACAGTACGAGCAGTACTTC; CDR3aa: CATSSGLQYEQYF
j_gene: TRBJ2-5; abundance: many; d_gene: .; v_gene: TRBV6-2/TRBV6-3; CDR3nt: TGTGCCAGCAGTGAATTGGGGACGGCCCAAGAGACCCAGTACTTC; CDR3aa: CASSELGTAQETQYF
j_gene: TRBJ2-1; abundance: .; d_gene: .; v_gene: TRBV18; CDR3nt: TGTGCCAGCTCAATAGGGGATTTCTACAATGAGCAGTTCTTC; CDR3aa: CASSIGDFYNEQFF
j_gene: TRBJ1-1; abundance: .; d_gene: .; v_gene: TRBV27; CDR3nt: TGTGCCAGCAGTTTATTAGTGGGGTACACTGAAGCTTTCTTT; CDR3aa: CASSLLVGYTEAFF
j_gene: TRBJ2-2; abundance: many; d_gene: .; v_gene: TRBV28; CDR3nt: TGTGCCAGCAGCCCACGCGGAACCGGAACACCCGGGGAGCTGTTTTTT; CDR3aa: CASSPRGTGTPGELFF
j_gene: TRBJ2-7; abundance: .; d_gene: .; v_gene: TRBV28; CDR3nt: TGTGCCAGCACCCTAGACTTAGCCTCCTACGAGCAGTACTTC; CDR3aa: CASTLDLASYEQYF
j_gene: TRBJ2-1; abundance: many; d_gene: TRBD2; v_gene: TRBV7-2; CDR3nt: TGTGCCAGCAGCTTTGGACTAGCGGGAGGCAATGAGCAGTTCTTC; CDR3aa: CASSFGLAGGNEQFF
j_gene: TRBJ1-2; abundance: many; d_gene: .; v_gene: TRBV27; CDR3nt: TGTGCCAGCAGTCCCGACCGCACAGCCCACTATGGCTACACCTTC; CDR3aa: CASSPDRTAHYGYTF
j_gene: TRBJ2-7; abundance: few; d_gene: TRBD1; v_gene: TRBV9; CDR3nt: TGTGCCAGCAGCGTAGCGGGACAGGGACCCTACGAGCAGTACTTC; CDR3aa: CASSVAGQGPYEQYF
j_gene: TRBJ2-7; abundance: many; d_gene: TRBD1; v_gene: TRBV6-2/TRBV6-3; CDR3nt: TGTGCCAGCACTATAGCCGGCGGACAGGGCTACGAGCAGTACTTC; CDR3aa: CASTIAGGQGYEQYF
j_gene: TRBJ2-1; abundance: few; d_gene: TRBD2; v_gene: TRBV15; CDR3nt: TGTGCCACCAGCAGAGATCTGCTAGCGGGAGGGCCTTCCTACAATGAGCAGTTCTTC; CDR3aa: CATSRDLLAGGPSYNEQFF
j_gene: TRBJ2-1; abundance: many; d_gene: .; v_gene: TRBV13; CDR3nt: TGTGCCAGCAGCTTAGATCGAGGAGGGGGGGACAATGAGCAGTTCTTC; CDR3aa: CASSLDRGGGDNEQFF
j_gene: TRBJ2-7; abundance: many; d_gene: .; v_gene: TRBV11-1; CDR3nt: TGTGCCAGCAGTCTCCTCCGGGAACCTCACTCCTACGAGCAGTACTTC; CDR3aa: CASSLLREPHSYEQYF